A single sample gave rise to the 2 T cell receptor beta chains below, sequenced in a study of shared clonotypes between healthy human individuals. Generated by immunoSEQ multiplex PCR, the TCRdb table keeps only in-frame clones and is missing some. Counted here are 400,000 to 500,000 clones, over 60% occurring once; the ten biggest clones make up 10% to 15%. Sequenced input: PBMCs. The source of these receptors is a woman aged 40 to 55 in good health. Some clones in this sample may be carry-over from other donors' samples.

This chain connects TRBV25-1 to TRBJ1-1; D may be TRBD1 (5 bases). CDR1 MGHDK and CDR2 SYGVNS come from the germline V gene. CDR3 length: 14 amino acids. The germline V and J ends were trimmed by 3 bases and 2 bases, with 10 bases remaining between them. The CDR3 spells CASSEGGPNTEAFF. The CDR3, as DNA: TGTGCCAGCAGTGAGGGGGGACCTAACACTGAAGCTTTCTTT.

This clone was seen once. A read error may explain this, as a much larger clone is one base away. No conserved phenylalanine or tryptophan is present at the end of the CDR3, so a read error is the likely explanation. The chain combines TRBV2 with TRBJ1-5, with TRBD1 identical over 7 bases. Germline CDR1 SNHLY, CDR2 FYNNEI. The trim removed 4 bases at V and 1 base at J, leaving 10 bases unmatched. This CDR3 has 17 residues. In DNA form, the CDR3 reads TGTGCCAGCAGTGGACAGGGCGCGGGGTGGAGCAATCAGCCCCAGCATCTT. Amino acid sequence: CASSGQGAGWSNQPQHL.